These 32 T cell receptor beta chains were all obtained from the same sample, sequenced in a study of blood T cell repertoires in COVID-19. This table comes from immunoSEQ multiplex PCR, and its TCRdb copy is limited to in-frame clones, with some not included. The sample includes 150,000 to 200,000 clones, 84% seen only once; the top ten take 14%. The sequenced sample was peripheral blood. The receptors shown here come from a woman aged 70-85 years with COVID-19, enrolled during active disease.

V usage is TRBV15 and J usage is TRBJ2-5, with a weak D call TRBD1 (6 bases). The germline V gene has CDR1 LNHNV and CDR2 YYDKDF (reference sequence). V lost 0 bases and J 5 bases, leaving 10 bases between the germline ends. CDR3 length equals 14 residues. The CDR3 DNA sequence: TGTGCCACCAGCAGAGATCAGGGGCATGAGACCCAGTACTTC. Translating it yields CATSRDQGHETQYF. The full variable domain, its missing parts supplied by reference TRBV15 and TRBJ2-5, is DAMVIQNPRYQVTQFGKPVTLSCSQTLNHNVMYWYQQKSSQAPKLLFHYYDKDFNNEADTPDNFQSRRPNTSFCFLDIRSPGLGDTAMYLCATSRDQGHETQYFGPGTRLLVL.

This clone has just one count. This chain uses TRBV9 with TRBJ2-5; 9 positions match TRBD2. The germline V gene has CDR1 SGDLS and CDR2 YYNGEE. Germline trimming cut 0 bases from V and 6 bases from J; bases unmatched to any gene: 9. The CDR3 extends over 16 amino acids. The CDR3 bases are TGTGCCAGCAGCGTAGAGCTAGCGGGGACCGGGAAGACCCAGTACTTC. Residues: CASSVELAGTGKTQYF.

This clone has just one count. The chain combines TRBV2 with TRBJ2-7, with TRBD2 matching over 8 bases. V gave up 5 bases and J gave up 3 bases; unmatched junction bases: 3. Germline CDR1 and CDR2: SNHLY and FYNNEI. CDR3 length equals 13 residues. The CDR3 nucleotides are TGTGCCAGCAGTACGCTAGCGGGCTACGAGCAGTACTTC. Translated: CASSTLAGYEQYF. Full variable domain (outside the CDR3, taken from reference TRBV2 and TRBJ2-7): EPEVTQTPSHQVTQMGQEVILRCVPISNHLYFYWYRQILGQKVEFLVSFYNNEISEKSEIFDDQFSVERPDGSNFTLKIRSTKLEDSAMYFCASSTLAGYEQYFGPGTRLTVT.

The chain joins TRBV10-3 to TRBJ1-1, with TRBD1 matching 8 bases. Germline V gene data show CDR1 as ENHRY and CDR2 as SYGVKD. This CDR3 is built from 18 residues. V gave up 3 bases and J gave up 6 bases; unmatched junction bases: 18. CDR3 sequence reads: CAISDPFADRANGPEAFF. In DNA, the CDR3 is TGTGCCATCAGTGATCCGTTCGCGGACAGGGCGAATGGGCCTGAAGCTTTCTTT.

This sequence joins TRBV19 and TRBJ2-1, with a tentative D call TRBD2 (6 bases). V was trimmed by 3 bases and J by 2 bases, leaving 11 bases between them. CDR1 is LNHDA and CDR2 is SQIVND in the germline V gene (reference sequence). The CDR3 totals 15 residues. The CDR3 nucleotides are TGTGCCAGTAGTATTGGGGCGGGAACCTACAATGAGCAGTTCTTC. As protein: CASSIGAGTYNEQFF.

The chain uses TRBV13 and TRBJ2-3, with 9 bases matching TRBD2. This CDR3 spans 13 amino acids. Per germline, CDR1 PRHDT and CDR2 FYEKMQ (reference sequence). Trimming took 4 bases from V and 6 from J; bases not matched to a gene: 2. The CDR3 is CASSWTSEDTQYF. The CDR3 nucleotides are TGTGCCAGCAGCTGGACTAGCGAGGATACGCAGTATTTT.

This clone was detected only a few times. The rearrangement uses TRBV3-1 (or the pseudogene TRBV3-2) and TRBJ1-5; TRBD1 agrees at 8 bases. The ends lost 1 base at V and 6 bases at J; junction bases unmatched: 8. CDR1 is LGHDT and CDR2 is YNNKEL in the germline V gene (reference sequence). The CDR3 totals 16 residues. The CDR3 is CASSQGNGQGGQPQHF. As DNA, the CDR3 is TGTGCCAGCAGCCAAGGAAATGGACAGGGAGGTCAGCCCCAGCATTTT.

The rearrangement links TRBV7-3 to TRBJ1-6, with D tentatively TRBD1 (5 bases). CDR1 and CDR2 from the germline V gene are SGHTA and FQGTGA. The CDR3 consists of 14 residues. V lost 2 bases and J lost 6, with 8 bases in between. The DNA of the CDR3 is TGTGCCAGCAGCTTAGCAGGGTTTAATTCACCCCTCCACTTT. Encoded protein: CASSLAGFNSPLHF.

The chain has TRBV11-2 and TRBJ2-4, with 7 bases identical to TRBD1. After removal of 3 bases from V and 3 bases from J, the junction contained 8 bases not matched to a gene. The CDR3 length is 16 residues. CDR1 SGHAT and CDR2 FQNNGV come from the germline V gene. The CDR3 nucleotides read TGTGCCAGCAGCTTTGACAGGGATCCCCTCAAAAACATTCAGTACTTC. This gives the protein CASSFDRDPLKNIQYF.

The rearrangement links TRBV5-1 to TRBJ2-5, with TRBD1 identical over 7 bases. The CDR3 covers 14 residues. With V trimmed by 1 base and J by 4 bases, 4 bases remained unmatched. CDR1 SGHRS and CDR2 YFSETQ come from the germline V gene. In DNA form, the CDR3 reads TGCGCCAGCAGCTTGACAACAGGGGTAGAGACCCAGTACTTC. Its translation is CASSLTTGVETQYF.

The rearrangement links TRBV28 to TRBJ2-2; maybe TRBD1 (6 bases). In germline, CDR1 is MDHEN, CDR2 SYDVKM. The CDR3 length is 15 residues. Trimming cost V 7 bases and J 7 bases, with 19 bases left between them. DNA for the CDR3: TGTGCCAGCACCCTTACACAGGGTGAGGTCGGGGAGCTGTTTTTT. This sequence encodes CASTLTQGEVGELFF.

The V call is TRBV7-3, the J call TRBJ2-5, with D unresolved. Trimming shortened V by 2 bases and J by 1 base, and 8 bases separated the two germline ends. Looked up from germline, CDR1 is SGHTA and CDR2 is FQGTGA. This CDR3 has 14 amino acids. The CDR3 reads CASSLFHGQETQYF. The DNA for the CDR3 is TGTGCCAGCAGCTTATTCCACGGCCAAGAGACCCAGTACTTC.

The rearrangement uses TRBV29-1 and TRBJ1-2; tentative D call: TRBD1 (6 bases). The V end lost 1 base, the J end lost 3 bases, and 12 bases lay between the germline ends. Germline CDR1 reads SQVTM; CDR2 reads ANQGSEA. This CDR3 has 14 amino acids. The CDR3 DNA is TGCAGCGTTGAAGGGGGGCGAGGAGACTATGGCTACACCTTC. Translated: CSVEGGRGDYGYTF.

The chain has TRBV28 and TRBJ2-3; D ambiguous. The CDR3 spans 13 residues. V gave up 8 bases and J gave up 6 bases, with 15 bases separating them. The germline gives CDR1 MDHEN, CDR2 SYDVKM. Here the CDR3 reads CASRPQATDTQYF. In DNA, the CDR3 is TGTGCCAGCCGGCCCCAGGCCACGGATACGCAGTATTTT.

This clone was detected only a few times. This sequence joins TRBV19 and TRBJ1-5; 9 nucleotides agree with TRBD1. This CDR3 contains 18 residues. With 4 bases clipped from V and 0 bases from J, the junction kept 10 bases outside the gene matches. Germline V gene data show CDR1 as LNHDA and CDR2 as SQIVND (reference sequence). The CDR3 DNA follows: TGTGCCAGTAGTACGACAGGGGGGACCCAGCATAGCAATCAGCCCCAGCATTTT. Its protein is CASSTTGGTQHSNQPQHF. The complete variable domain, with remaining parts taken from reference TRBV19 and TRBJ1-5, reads DGGITQSPKYLFRKEGQNVTLSCEQNLNHDAMYWYRQDPGQGLRLIYYSQIVNDFQKGDIAEGYSVSREKKESFPLTVTSAQKNPTAFYLCASSTTGGTQHSNQPQHFGDGTRLSIL.

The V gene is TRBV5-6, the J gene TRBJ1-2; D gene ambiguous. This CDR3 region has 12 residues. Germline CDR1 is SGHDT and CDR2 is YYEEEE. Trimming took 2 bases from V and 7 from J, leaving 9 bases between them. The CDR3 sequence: CASSLPYGGYTF. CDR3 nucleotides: TGTGCCAGCAGCTTACCCTATGGTGGCTACACCTTC.

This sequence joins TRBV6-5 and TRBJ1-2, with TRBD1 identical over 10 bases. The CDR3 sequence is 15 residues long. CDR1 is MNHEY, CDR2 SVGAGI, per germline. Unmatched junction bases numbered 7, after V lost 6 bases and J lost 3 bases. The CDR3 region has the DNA TGTGCCAGCAGACAATCCGGGACAGGGGACTATGGCTACACCTTC. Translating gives CASRQSGTGDYGYTF.

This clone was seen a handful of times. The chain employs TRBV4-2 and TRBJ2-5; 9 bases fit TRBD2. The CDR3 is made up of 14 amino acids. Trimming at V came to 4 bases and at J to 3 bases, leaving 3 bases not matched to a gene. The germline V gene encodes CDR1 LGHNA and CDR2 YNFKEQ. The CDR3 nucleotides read TGTGCCAGCAGCCGGGGCGGGGGGGAAGAGACCCAGTACTTC. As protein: CASSRGGGEETQYF.

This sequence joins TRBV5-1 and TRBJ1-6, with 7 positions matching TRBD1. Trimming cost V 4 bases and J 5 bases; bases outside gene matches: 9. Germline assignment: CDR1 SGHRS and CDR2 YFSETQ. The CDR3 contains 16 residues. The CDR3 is CASSLSGTAHNSPLHF. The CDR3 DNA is TGCGCCAGCAGCCTCTCCGGGACAGCGCATAATTCACCCCTCCACTTT.

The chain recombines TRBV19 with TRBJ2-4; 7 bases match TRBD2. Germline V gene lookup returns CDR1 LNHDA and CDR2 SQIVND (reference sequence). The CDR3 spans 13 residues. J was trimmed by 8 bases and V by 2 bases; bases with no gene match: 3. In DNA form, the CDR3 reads TGTGCCAGTAGTATAAGGCTAGCGGACATTCAGTACTTC. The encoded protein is CASSIRLADIQYF. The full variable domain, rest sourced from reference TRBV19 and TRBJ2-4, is DGGITQSPKYLFRKEGQNVTLSCEQNLNHDAMYWYRQDPGQGLRLIYYSQIVNDFQKGDIAEGYSVSREKKESFPLTVTSAQKNPTAFYLCASSIRLADIQYFGAGTRLSVL.

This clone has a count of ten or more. The CDR3 DNA is TGTGCCAGCAGCTTTAGCGGGGGGGAGGGTGAGCAGTTCTTC. It translates to CASSFSGGEGEQFF. This chain links TRBV7-2 with TRBJ2-1; 11 bases agree with TRBD2. This CDR3 spans 14 amino acids. With V trimmed by 3 bases and J by 9 bases, 4 bases remained unmatched. CDR1 is SGHTA, CDR2 FQGNSA, per germline.

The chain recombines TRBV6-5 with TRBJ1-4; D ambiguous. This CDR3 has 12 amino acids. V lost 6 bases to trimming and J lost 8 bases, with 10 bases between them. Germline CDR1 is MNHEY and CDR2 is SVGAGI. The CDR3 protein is CASSAIREKLFF. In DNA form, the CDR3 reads TGTGCCAGCAGCGCCATCCGGGAAAAACTGTTTTTT.

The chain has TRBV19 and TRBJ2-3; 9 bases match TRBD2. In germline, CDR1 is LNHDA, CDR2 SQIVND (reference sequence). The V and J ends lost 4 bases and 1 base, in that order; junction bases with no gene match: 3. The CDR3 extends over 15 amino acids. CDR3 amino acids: CASSKRLAGTDTQYF. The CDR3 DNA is TGTGCCAGTAGTAAACGACTAGCGGGCACAGATACGCAGTATTTT.

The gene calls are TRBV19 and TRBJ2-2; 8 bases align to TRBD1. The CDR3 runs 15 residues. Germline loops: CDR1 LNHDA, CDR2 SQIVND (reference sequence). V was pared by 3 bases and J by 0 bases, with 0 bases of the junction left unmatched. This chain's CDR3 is CASSMGQANTGELFF. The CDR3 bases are TGTGCCAGTAGTATGGGACAGGCGAACACCGGGGAGCTGTTTTTT.

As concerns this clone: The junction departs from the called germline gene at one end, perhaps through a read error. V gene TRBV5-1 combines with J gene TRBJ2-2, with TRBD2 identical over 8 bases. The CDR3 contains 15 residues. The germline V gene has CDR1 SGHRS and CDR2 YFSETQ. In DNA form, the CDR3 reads TGCGCCCGCAGCTTCCGGGGGGGGAGCACCGGGGAGCTGTTTTTT. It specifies CARSFRGGSTGELFF.

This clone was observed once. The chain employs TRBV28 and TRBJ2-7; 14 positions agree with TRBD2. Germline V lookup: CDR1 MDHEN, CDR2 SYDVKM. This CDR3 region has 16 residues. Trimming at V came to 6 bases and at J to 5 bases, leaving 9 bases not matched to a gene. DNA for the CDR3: TGTGCCAGCAGATCCGGGACTAGCGGGAGCGTCAACGAGCAGTACTTC. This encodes CASRSGTSGSVNEQYF.

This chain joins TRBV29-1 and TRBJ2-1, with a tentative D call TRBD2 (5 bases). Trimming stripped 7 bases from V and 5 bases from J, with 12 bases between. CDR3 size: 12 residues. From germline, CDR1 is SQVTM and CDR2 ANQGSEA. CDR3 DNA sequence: TGCAGCGGAACTAGGTTAAACAATGAGCAGTTCTTC. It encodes CSGTRLNNEQFF.

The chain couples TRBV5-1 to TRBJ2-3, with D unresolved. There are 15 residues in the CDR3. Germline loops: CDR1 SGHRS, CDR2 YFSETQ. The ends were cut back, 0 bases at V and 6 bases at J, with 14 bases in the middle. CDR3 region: CASSLGATPADTQYF. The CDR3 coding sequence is TGCGCCAGCAGCTTGGGCGCGACTCCAGCCGATACGCAGTATTTT.

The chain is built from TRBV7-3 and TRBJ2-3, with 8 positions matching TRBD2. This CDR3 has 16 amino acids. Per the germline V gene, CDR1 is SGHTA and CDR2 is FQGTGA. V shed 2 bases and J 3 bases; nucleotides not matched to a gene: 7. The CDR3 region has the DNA TGTGCCAGCAGCTTATACAGCGGGGGTTATACAGATACGCAGTATTTT. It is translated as CASSLYSGGYTDTQYF.

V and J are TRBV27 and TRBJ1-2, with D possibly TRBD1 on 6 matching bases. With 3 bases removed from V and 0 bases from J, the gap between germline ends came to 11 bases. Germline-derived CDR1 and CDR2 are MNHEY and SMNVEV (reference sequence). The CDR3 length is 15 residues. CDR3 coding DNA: TGTGCCAGCAGTTTGACCCGGACAGCTAACTATGGCTACACCTTC. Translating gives CASSLTRTANYGYTF.

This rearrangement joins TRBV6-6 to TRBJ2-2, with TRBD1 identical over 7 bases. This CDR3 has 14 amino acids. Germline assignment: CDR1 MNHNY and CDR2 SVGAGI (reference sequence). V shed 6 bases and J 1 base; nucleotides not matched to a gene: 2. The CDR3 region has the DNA TGTGCCAGCAGCTGGACAGGGAACACCGGGGAGCTGTTTTTT. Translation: CASSWTGNTGELFF.

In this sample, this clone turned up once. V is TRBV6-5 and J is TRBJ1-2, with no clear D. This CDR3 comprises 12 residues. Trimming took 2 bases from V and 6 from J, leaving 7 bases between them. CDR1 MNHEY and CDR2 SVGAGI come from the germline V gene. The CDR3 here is CASSYEADGYTF. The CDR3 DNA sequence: TGTGCCAGCAGTTACGAGGCCGATGGCTACACCTTC.